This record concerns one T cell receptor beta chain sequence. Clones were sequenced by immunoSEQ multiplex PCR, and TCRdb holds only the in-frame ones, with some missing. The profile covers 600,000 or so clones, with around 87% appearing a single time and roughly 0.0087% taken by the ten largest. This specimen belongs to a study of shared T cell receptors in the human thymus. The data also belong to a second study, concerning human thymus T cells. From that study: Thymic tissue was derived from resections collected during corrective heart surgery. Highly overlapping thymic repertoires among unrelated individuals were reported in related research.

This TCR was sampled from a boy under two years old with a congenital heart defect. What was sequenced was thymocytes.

The CDR3 DNA sequence: TGTGCCAGCAGCGCCATGACAGAATATAATTCACCCCTCCACTTT. Its translation is CASSAMTEYNSPLHF. The chain recombines TRBV9 with TRBJ1-6, with D possibly matching TRBD1 (5 bases). This CDR3 contains 15 residues. Germline V CDR1 and CDR2: SGDLS, YYNGEE. V was trimmed by 3 bases and J by 4 bases, leaving 11 bases between them. Looking up the rest from reference TRBV9 and TRBJ1-6 gives the full variable domain: DSGVTQTPKHLITATGQRVTLRCSPRSGDLSVYWYQQSLDQGLQFLIQYYNGEERAKGNILERFSAQQFPDLHSELNLSSLELGDSALYFCASSAMTEYNSPLHFGNGTRLTVT.